A single T cell receptor (beta chain) is shown here with its context. V lost 4 bases, J lost 7 bases, and 12 bases stayed unmatched. Germline assignment: CDR1 LGHDT and CDR2 YNNKEL (reference sequence). The CDR3 spans 15 residues. While infection was still active, Seattle patients were enrolled and then followed longitudinally. These data belong to a study of blood T cell repertoires in COVID-19. About the research overall: The analysed material was cDNA or gDNA that came from T cells, B-cell-depleted T cells, or PBMCs.

TCRdb keeps only in-frame clones here, not all; method: immunoSEQ multiplex PCR. This table has 250,000 to 350,000 clones, about 81% appearing once. The genes are TRBV3-1 (or the pseudogene TRBV3-2) and TRBJ1-2, with 7 positions matching TRBD1. Sequencing was performed on peripheral blood. The clonotype comes from a human donor with COVID-19, enrolled during active disease. The donor label of this sample is uncertain. CDR3 amino acids: CASSPLFTTGFGYTF. CDR3 DNA: TGTGCCAGCAGCCCCCTATTCACGACAGGGTTTGGCTACACCTTC.